This T cell receptor (beta chain) was profiled in a study of shared clonotypes between healthy human individuals. About the study: In total, the donors were a couple of women and three men aged 18 to 49.

Sequencing was performed with immunoSEQ multiplex PCR; in TCRdb, only in-frame clones are kept and a portion is missing. Here the sample spans about 470,000 clones, about 85% being singletons. This CDR3 region has 15 residues. In germline, CDR1 is MRHNA, CDR2 SNTAGT. V dropped 6 bases and J dropped 9 bases, with 21 bases sitting between them. The rearrangement joins TRBV6-4 to TRBJ2-1; D is perhaps TRBD2 (6 bases). What was sequenced was PBMCs. The clonotype originates from a middle-aged woman in good health. Some clones in this sample may be carry-over from other donors' samples. Written as DNA, the CDR3 is TGTGCCAGCAGCACGGGACTGGGCTCGCGTGGTGAGCAGTTCTTC. Residues: CASSTGLGSRGEQFF.